The 20 T cell receptor beta chains below were found in one sample sequenced in a study of blood T cell repertoires in COVID-19. TCRdb keeps only in-frame clones here, not all; method: immunoSEQ multiplex PCR. The sample records 84,000 or so clones, around four fifths being singletons. The source material was peripheral blood. These receptors all stem from an elderly man with active or convalescent COVID-19.

V usage is TRBV3-1 (or the pseudogene TRBV3-2) and J usage is TRBJ2-3; 12 nucleotides line up with TRBD2. The CDR3 is 16 amino acids. Trimming removed 3 bases from V and 6 bases from J; junction bases left unmatched: 7. Germline loops: CDR1 LGHDT, CDR2 YNNKEL (reference sequence). For the CDR3, the DNA is TGTGCCAGCAGCCATCTAGCGGGGGGGCCGGTTGATACGCAGTATTTT. Protein: CASSHLAGGPVDTQYF.

The rearrangement joins TRBV29-1 to TRBJ2-1, with TRBD2 matching 15 bases. The CDR3 length is 15 residues. Germline lookup yields CDR1 SQVTM and CDR2 ANQGSEA. After removal of 1 base from V and 9 bases from J, the junction contained 4 bases not matched to a gene. The CDR3 reads CSVEVGLAGGGEQFF. The DNA for the CDR3 is TGCAGCGTTGAAGTGGGACTAGCGGGGGGAGGTGAGCAGTTCTTC.

This chain joins TRBV2 and TRBJ2-2; TRBD1 agrees at 8 bases. The trim removed 5 bases at V and 5 bases at J, leaving 7 bases unmatched. CDR1 SNHLY and CDR2 FYNNEI come from the germline V gene. CDR3 size: 15 residues. CDR3 nucleotides: TGTGCCAGCAGTCGAACCTACAGGGGGACCGGGGAGCTGTTTTTT. As protein: CASSRTYRGTGELFF.

The rearrangement uses TRBV5-1 and TRBJ1-6; 10 nucleotides agree with TRBD1. CDR1 and CDR2 (germline): SGHRS, YFSETQ. The J segment lost 0 bases and the V segment lost 4 bases, leaving 10 bases of the junction unmatched. This CDR3 spans 19 amino acids. The CDR3 loop is CASSARQGAFSSYNSPLHF. For the CDR3, the DNA is TGCGCCAGCAGCGCAAGACAGGGGGCGTTCAGCTCCTATAATTCACCCCTCCACTTT.

The V and J genes are TRBV6-1 and TRBJ2-7, with D hard to call. This CDR3 contains 11 residues. The ends were cut back, 3 bases at V and 7 bases at J, with 7 bases in the middle. From germline, CDR1 is MNHNS and CDR2 SASEGT. The chain's CDR3 is CASSDWREQYV. The CDR3 DNA reads TGTGCCAGCAGTGATTGGCGGGAGCAGTACGTC.

The CDR3 protein is CASRARASTDTQYF. Here the CDR3 DNA reads TGTGCCAGCAGAGCTAGAGCTAGCACAGATACGCAGTATTTT. The chain employs TRBV2 and TRBJ2-3; D uncertain. Germline V gene data show CDR1 as SNHLY and CDR2 as FYNNEI. V gave up 6 bases and J gave up 0 bases, with 10 bases separating them. The length of the CDR3 is 14 residues. The whole variable domain, filled in from reference TRBV2 and TRBJ2-3, reads EPEVTQTPSHQVTQMGQEVILRCVPISNHLYFYWYRQILGQKVEFLVSFYNNEISEKSEIFDDQFSVERPDGSNFTLKIRSTKLEDSAMYFCASRARASTDTQYFGPGTRLTVL.

Comment on this clone: The junction does not match germline at one end; this may be a read error. The chain combines TRBV2 with TRBJ2-2; 7 bases align to TRBD1. CDR1 SNHLY and CDR2 FYNNEI come from the germline V gene. CDR3 length: 15 residues. This chain's CDR3 is CASTEWGQSTGELFF. CDR3 sequence (DNA): TGTGCCAGCACTGAATGGGGACAGAGCACCGGGGAGCTGTTTTTT.

The chain links TRBV7-9 to TRBJ2-3, with D hard to call. V lost 3 bases and J 0 bases, leaving 7 bases between the germline ends. This CDR3 region has 14 residues. Germline-derived CDR1 and CDR2 are SEHNR and FQNEAQ (reference sequence). This chain's CDR3 is CASSFSGSTDTQYF. CDR3 nucleotide sequence: TGTGCCAGCAGCTTTAGTGGTAGCACAGATACGCAGTATTTT.

This sequence joins TRBV7-2 and TRBJ2-4, with a weak D call TRBD1 (6 bases). Germline V gives CDR1 SGHTA, CDR2 FQGNSA. Trimming shortened V by 2 bases and J by 6 bases, and 14 bases separated the two germline ends. The CDR3 consists of 15 residues. In DNA form, the CDR3 reads TGTGCCAGCAGCTTACGTGCAGGGGCATTAAACATTCAGTACTTC. It translates to CASSLRAGALNIQYF.

V and J are TRBV19 and TRBJ2-5; 7 bases match TRBD1. V dropped 4 bases and J dropped 2; count of bases not matched to a gene: 4. The CDR3 runs to 14 residues. Per germline, CDR1 LNHDA and CDR2 SQIVND (reference sequence). The CDR3 nucleotides read TGTGCCAGTAGTACCCGACAGGGACAAGAGACCCAGTACTTC. Translating gives CASSTRQGQETQYF.

V and J are TRBV28 and TRBJ2-3; 8 nucleotides match TRBD1. Germline V gene sequence: CDR1 MDHEN, CDR2 SYDVKM. The CDR3 is 15 amino acids. After removal of 5 bases from V and 3 bases from J, the junction contained 7 bases not matched to a gene. CDR3: CASSTRQGLTDTQYF. DNA of the CDR3: TGTGCCAGCAGTACCCGACAGGGGTTGACAGATACGCAGTATTTT. The variable domain in full, completed from reference TRBV28 and TRBJ2-3, reads DVKVTQSSRYLVKRTGEKVFLECVQDMDHENMFWYRQDPGLGLRLIYFSYDVKMKEKGDIPEGYSVSREKKERFSLILESASTNQTSMYLCASSTRQGLTDTQYFGPGTRLTVL.

By sample share, this clone is medium-sized. V usage is TRBV6-2 or TRBV6-3 and J usage is TRBJ1-5; TRBD1 agrees at 7 bases. Germline trimming cut 4 bases from V and 3 bases from J; bases unmatched to any gene: 9. The germline V gene encodes CDR1 MNHEY and CDR2 SVGEGT. This CDR3 contains 16 residues. CDR3 residues: CASSWAVGQPNQPQHF. As DNA, the CDR3 is TGTGCCAGCAGTTGGGCAGTGGGACAGCCCAATCAGCCCCAGCATTTT.

This clone was counted only a few times. The chain carries TRBV6-5 and TRBJ2-7; D perhaps matches TRBD1 (6 bases). Trimming shortened V by 6 bases and J by 2 bases, and 17 bases separated the two germline ends. Germline values: CDR1 MNHEY, CDR2 SVGAGI. There are 15 residues in the CDR3. CDR3 in DNA: TGTGCCAGCAGCCCCCTTGGGACAAGTACCTACGAGCAGTACGTC. This translates into CASSPLGTSTYEQYV.

The rearrangement uses TRBV2 and TRBJ1-2; 7 bases line up with TRBD1. Trimming at V came to 3 bases and at J to 7 bases, leaving 14 bases not matched to a gene. The CDR3 has 16 residues. Germline V gene lookup returns CDR1 SNHLY and CDR2 FYNNEI. CDR3 amino acids: CASSERAGRGTGGYTF. CDR3 coding DNA: TGTGCCAGCAGTGAGCGAGCGGGCAGGGGGACGGGTGGCTACACCTTC. The full variable domain, with the rest looked up from reference TRBV2 and TRBJ1-2, is EPEVTQTPSHQVTQMGQEVILRCVPISNHLYFYWYRQILGQKVEFLVSFYNNEISEKSEIFDDQFSVERPDGSNFTLKIRSTKLEDSAMYFCASSERAGRGTGGYTFGSGTRLTVV.

V gene TRBV20-1 combines with J gene TRBJ1-1; 7 bases fit TRBD1. Germline CDR1 reads DFQATT; CDR2 reads SNEGSKA (reference sequence). Unmatched junction bases numbered 4, after V lost 4 bases and J lost 8 bases. This CDR3 has 11 residues. The CDR3, as DNA: TGCAGTGCTATACAGGGGCGGGAAGCTTTCTTT. Translating gives CSAIQGREAFF.

The V call is TRBV3-1 (or the pseudogene TRBV3-2), the J call TRBJ2-3; D ambiguous. V was shortened by 5 bases and J by 0 bases, with 9 bases between the two germline ends. The CDR3 consists of 14 residues. In germline, CDR1 is LGHDT, CDR2 YNNKEL (reference sequence). The CDR3 reads CASSSRRSTDTQYF. CDR3 in DNA: TGTGCCAGCAGCTCAAGGCGGAGCACAGATACGCAGTATTTT.

The chain uses TRBV9 and TRBJ2-6, with D possibly matching TRBD1 (6 bases). CDR1 is SGDLS, CDR2 YYNGEE, per germline. This CDR3 has 16 residues. The germline V and J ends were trimmed by 4 bases and 0 bases, with 11 bases remaining between them. CDR3 nucleotide sequence: TGTGCCAGCAGCACGACGACAGGCTCTGGGGCCAACGTCCTGACTTTC. Protein: CASSTTTGSGANVLTF.

The chain has TRBV9 and TRBJ2-3, with TRBD2 identical over 9 bases. J lost 2 bases, V lost 2 bases, and 6 bases had no gene match. This CDR3 spans 16 amino acids. Germline V gene sequence: CDR1 SGDLS, CDR2 YYNGEE. In DNA, the CDR3 is TGTGCCAGCAGCGTTGGTAGCGGGAGAGCCACAGATACGCAGTATTTT. Its protein is CASSVGSGRATDTQYF.

This clone was seen only once. The chain is built from TRBV6-5 and TRBJ2-3, with 9 bases lining up with TRBD2. CDR3 length equals 15 residues. Germline V gives CDR1 MNHEY, CDR2 SVGAGI. V was pared by 6 bases and J by 2 bases, with 6 bases of the junction left unmatched. In DNA, the CDR3 is TGTGCCAGCAGCTTGGAGCGGGAGGACACAGATACGCAGTATTTT. This gives the protein CASSLEREDTDTQYF.

With respect to this clone: One end of the junction does not line up with germline, which may come from a read error. V and J are TRBV6-5 and TRBJ1-1; perhaps TRBD1 as D (6 bases). CDR1 is MNHEY, CDR2 SVGAGI, per germline. CDR3 length equals 13 residues. The CDR3, as DNA: TGTGCCAGCAGTTCCCGGGGACACACCGAAGCTTTCTTT. Encoded protein: CASSSRGHTEAFF.